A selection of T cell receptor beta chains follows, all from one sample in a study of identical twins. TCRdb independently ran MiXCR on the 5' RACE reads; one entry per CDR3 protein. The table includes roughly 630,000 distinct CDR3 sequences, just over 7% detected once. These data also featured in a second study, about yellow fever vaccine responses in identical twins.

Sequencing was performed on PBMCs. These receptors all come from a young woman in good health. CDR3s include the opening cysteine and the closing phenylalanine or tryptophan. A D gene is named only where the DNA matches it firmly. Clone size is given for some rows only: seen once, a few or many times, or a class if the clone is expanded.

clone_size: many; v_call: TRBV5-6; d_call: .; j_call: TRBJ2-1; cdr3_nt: TGTGCCAGCAGCTTGGTGGAGGGTTCCTACAATGAGCAGTTCTTC; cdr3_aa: CASSLVEGSYNEQFF
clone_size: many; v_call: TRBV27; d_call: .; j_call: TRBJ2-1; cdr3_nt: TGTGCCAGCAGTTCAAAGACAGGCCTCTCCTACAATGAGCAGTTCTTC; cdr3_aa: CASSSKTGLSYNEQFF
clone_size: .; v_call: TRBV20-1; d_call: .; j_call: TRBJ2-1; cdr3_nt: TGCAGTGTTTCCGACTTAACCAGCTCCTACAATGAGCAGTTCTTC; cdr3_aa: CSVSDLTSSYNEQFF
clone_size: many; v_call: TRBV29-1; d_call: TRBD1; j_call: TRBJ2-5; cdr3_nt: TGCAGCGCACCGACAGGGGACCAAGAGACCCAGTACTTC; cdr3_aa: CSAPTGDQETQYF
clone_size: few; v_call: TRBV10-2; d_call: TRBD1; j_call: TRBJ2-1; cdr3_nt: TGCGCCAGCAGTGAGAGTACAGGGGGCGCGGTATACAACAATGAGCAGTTCTTC; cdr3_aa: CASSESTGGAVYNNEQFF
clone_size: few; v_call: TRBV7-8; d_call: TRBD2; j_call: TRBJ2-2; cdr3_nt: TGTGCCAGCAGCCACTTAGCGGGAGCCAACACCGGGGAGCTGTTTTTT; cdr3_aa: CASSHLAGANTGELFF
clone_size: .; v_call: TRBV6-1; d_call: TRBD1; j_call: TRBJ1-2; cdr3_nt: TGTGCCAGCAGTGAAGACAGGGGGCTTGGCTACACCTTC; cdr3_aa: CASSEDRGLGYTF
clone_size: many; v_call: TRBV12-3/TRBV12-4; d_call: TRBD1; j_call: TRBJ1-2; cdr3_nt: TGTGCCAGCAGTTTAAGCGTCGGGACAGGGGGCCTTGGCTACACCTTC; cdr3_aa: CASSLSVGTGGLGYTF
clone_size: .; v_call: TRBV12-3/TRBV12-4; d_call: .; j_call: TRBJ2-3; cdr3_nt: TGTGCCAGCAGTACGATCAGCACAGATACGCAGTATTTT; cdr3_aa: CASSTISTDTQYF
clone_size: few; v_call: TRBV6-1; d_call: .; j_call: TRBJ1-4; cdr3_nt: TGTGCCAGCAGTGAACCCGGGACAATTCATGAAAAACTGTTTTTT; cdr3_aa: CASSEPGTIHEKLFF
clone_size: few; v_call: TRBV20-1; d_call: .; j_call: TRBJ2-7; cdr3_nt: TGCAGTGCGGTTGGCCCGTACTCCTACGAGCAGTACTTC; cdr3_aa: CSAVGPYSYEQYF
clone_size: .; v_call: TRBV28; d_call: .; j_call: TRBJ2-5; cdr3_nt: TGTGCCAGCAGTAAGCCCCCTCCAGGGCGGGAAGAGACCCAGTACTTC; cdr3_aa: CASSKPPPGREETQYF
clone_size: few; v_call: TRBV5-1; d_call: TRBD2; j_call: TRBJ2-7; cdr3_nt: TGCGCCAGCAGCGCCGGGACTAGCGGGACCTCCTCGGCTTACGAGCAGTACTTC; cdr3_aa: CASSAGTSGTSSAYEQYF
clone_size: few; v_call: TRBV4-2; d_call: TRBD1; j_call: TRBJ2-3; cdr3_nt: TGTGCCAGCAGCCAAGAGGTGACAGGGGCGGGAGATACGCAGTATTTT; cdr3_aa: CASSQEVTGAGDTQYF
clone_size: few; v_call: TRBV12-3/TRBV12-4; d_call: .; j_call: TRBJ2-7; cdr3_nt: TGTGCCAGCAGTTGGGATTCGGAGGAGAGGTACTTC; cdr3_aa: CASSWDSEERYF
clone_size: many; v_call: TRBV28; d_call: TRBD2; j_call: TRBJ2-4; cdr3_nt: TGTGCCAGCAGTTTAACTAGCGGGAGAAGCGGCAAAAACATTCAGTACTTC; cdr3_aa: CASSLTSGRSGKNIQYF
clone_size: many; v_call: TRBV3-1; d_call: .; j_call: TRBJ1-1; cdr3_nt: TGTGCCAGCAGCCAAGGACAGGCTGAAGCTTTCTTT; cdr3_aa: CASSQGQAEAFF
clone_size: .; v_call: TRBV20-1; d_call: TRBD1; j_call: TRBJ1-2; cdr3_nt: TGCAGTGTCCCCTCGGACAGGGGGTTGGGCTACACCTTC; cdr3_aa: CSVPSDRGLGYTF
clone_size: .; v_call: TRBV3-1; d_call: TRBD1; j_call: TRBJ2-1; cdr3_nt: TGTGCCAGCAGCCGAGAAACTCAGGGGGTTAGGGGGAATGAGCAGTTCTTC; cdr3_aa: CASSRETQGVRGNEQFF
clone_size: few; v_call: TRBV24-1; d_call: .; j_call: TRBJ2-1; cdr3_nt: TGTGCCACCAGTGATTTTTTCTACAATGAGCAGTTCTTC; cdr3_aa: CATSDFFYNEQFF
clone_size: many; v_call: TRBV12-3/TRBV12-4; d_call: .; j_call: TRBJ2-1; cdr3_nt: TGTGCCAGCAGCCTAAACGGAGGGGAGCAGTTCTTC; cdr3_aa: CASSLNGGEQFF
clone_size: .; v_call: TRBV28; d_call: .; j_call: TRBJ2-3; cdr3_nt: TGTGCCAGCAGTTTTCCCGACCGTTTGGTCCACACAGATACGCAGTATTTT; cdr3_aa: CASSFPDRLVHTDTQYF
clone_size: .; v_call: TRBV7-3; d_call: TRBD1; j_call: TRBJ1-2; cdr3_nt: TGTGCCAGCAGCCCAGACAGGGCCCCGTATGGCTACACCTTC; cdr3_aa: CASSPDRAPYGYTF
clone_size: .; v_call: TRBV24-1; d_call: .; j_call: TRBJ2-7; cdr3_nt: TGTGCCACCAGAAAGACTAGCTACGAGCAGTACTTC; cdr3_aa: CATRKTSYEQYF
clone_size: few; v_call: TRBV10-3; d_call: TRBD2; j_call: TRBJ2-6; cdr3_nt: TGTGCCATCAGTTCGGGGAGGGGAACTGGGGCCAACGTCCTGACTTTC; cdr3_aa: CAISSGRGTGANVLTF
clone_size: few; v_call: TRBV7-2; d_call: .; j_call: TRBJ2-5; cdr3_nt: TGTGCCAGCAGGCCCGGGGGAGGGGGAGAGACCCAGTACTTC; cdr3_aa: CASRPGGGGETQYF
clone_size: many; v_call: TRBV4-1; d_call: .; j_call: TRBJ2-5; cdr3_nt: TGCGCCAGCAGCCAAGATCAATTAAAAGAGACCCAGTACTTC; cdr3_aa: CASSQDQLKETQYF
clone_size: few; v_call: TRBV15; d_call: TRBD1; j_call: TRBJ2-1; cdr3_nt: TGTGCCACCAGCAGACGGACAGGGGGATCCTACAATGAGCAGTTCTTC; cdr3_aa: CATSRRTGGSYNEQFF
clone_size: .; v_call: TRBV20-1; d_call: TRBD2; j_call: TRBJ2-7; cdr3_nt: TGCAGTGCTAGAGATAGGGGAGGGGTGTGGGACGAGCAGTACTTC; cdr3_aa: CSARDRGGVWDEQYF
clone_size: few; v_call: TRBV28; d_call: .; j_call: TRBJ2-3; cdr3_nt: TGTGCCAGCAGTTTGGTCGGGACGTTCGGCACAGATACGCAGTATTTT; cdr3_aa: CASSLVGTFGTDTQYF
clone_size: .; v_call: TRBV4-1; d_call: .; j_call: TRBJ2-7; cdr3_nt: TGCGCCAGCAGCCAAGGGGGGAGCTTAGCTGAGCAGTACTTC; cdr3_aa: CASSQGGSLAEQYF
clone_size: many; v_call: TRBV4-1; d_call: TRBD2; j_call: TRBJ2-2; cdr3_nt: TGCGCCAGCAGCCAAGACAGACTAGCGGGATACACCGGGGAGCTGTTTTTT; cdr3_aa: CASSQDRLAGYTGELFF
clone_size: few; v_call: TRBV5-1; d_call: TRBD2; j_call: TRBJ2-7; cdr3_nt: TGCGCCAGCAGCCCCGGACTAGCGGTACGTTACGAGCAGTACTTC; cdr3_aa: CASSPGLAVRYEQYF
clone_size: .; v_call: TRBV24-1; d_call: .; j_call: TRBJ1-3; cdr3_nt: TGTGCCACCAGTGATTTCGACAGGCTGTTGCATTTT; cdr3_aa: CATSDFDRLLHF
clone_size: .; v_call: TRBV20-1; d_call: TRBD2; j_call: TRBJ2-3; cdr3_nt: TGCAGTGCTAGAGAGGCCGTCCGGACTAGCGGGCAGTATTTT; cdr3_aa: CSAREAVRTSGQYF
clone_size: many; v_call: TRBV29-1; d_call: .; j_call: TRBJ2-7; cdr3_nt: TGCAGCGGGGGAAGGGACTACGAGCAGTACTTC; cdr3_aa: CSGGRDYEQYF
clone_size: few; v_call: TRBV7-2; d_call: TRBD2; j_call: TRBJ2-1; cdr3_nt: TGTGCCAGCAGCTTCTCAACTAGCGGGGGATACAATGAGCAGTTCTTC; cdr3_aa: CASSFSTSGGYNEQFF
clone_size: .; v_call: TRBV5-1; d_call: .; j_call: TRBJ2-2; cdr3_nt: TGCGCCAGCAGCTTGGGCATGGGGGAGCTGTTTTTT; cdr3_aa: CASSLGMGELFF
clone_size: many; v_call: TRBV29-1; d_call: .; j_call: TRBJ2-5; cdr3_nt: TGCAGCGTGGGATACGTCGGGCAGTTGAAAGAGACCCAGTACTTC; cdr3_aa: CSVGYVGQLKETQYF
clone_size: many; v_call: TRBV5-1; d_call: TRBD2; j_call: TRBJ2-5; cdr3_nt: TGCGCCAGCAGCTTGTCCAAGACTAGCTCGGAGACCCAGTACTTC; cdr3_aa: CASSLSKTSSETQYF
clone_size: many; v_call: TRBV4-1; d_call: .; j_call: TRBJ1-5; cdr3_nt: TGCGCCAGCAGCCAAATGTCGGGACTTAGCAATCAGCCCCAGCATTTT; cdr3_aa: CASSQMSGLSNQPQHF
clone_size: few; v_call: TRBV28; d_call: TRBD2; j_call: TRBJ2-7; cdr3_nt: TGTGCCAGCAGCCAGGGGAGGGAGCGGGAGAGCTACGAGCAGTACTTC; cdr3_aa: CASSQGRERESYEQYF
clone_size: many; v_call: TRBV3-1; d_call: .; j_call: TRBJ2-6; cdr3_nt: TGTGCCAGCAGCCAAGATCCCCCCGGACAGTCTGGGGCCAACGTCCTGACTTTC; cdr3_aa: CASSQDPPGQSGANVLTF
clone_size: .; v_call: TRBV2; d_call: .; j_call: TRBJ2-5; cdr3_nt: TGTGCCAGCAGTGAAGCGCGAGGGCCAGGGTCCCTGGATGAGACCCAGTACTTC; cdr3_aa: CASSEARGPGSLDETQYF
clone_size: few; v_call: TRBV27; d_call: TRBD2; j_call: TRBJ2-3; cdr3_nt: TGTGCCAGCAGTATCGAACTAAGCGGGATCCCAGATACGCAGTATTTT; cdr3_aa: CASSIELSGIPDTQYF
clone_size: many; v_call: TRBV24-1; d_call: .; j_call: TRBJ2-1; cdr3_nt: TGTGCCACCAGTGATTTAGGGGGGTTGGGGGAGCAGTTCTTC; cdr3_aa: CATSDLGGLGEQFF
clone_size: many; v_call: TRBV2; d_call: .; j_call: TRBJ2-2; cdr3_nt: TGTGCCAGCAGCACCAACACCGGGGAGCTGTTTTTT; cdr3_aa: CASSTNTGELFF
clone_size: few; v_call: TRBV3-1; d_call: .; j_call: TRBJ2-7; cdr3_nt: TGTGCCAGCAGCCAATTCATAGGGGGCTACGAGCAGTACTTC; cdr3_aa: CASSQFIGGYEQYF
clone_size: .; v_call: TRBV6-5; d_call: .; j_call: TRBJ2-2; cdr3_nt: TGTGCCAGCAGTTACGGACTTTTTGAATTCGGGGAGCTGTTTTTT; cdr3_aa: CASSYGLFEFGELFF